These T cell receptor beta chains were read from a single sample in a study of T cell responses to AZD1222 COVID-19 vaccine. The protocol was immunoSEQ multiplex PCR, while the TCRdb copy is restricted to in-frame clones and leaves out a portion. The data show about 120,000 clones, 75% to 90% seen once. Here the sequenced sample was peripheral blood, taken 28 days after the second AZD1222 dose. The receptors were gathered from an adult who received the AZD1222 COVID-19 vaccine. CDR3s include the opening cysteine and the closing phenylalanine or tryptophan. A D gene is named only where the DNA matches it firmly. Only part of the rows carry a size: once, few, many, or a class if the clone is expanded.

D	size	V	J	DNA	CDR3
TRBD1	-	TRBV27	TRBJ1-3	TGTGCCAGCAGCAGGACAGGGGGTCCTGGAAACACCATATATTTT	CASSRTGGPGNTIYF
-	-	TRBV15	TRBJ1-5	TGTGCCACCAGCAGAGATCCACGAGGGTATAGCAATCAGCCCCAGCATTTT	CATSRDPRGYSNQPQHF
-	-	TRBV19	TRBJ1-1	TGTGCCAGTACCGCCACAGGGAACACTGAAGCTTTCTTT	CASTATGNTEAFF
-	-	TRBV6-1	TRBJ1-2	TGTGCCAGCAGTGTATCGGGCCGGCCCGCTGCTAACTATGGCTACACCTTC	CASSVSGRPAANYGYTF
-	-	TRBV21-1	TRBJ2-2	TGTGCCAGCAGCAAGGGACTCCAGAGGAACACCGGGGAGCTGTTTTTT	CASSKGLQRNTGELFF
TRBD2	-	TRBV19	TRBJ2-1	TGTGCCAGTAGTATAGGGGTAGCGGGGGGCTACAATGAGCAGTTCTTC	CASSIGVAGGYNEQFF
-	-	TRBV9	TRBJ1-6	TGTGCCAGCAGCGTAGACAGACGGAATTCACCCCTCCACTTT	CASSVDRRNSPLHF
-	-	TRBV7-8	TRBJ1-2	TGTGCCAGCAGCTTAGGACCTTTGAATGGCTACACCTTC	CASSLGPLNGYTF
TRBD1	once	TRBV4-3	TRBJ2-2	TGCGCCAGCAGCTCGCTACAGGGGGCGGACACCGGGGAGCTGTTTTTT	CASSSLQGADTGELFF
-	-	TRBV18	TRBJ1-4	TGTGCCAGCTCACCGGACTGGGGGGCGGAAAAACTGTTTTTT	CASSPDWGAEKLFF
-	-	TRBV7-9	TRBJ1-2	TGTGCCAGCAGCGAGTCAGGGTTTGGTGGCTACACCTTC	CASSESGFGGYTF
-	-	TRBV11-2	TRBJ1-3	TGTGCCAGCAGCTTAGATGGAACATTTGGAAACACCATATATTTT	CASSLDGTFGNTIYF
TRBD2	-	TRBV4-2	TRBJ2-3	TGTGCCAGCAGCCTAAGCTGGGGAGGGCAGATGACAGATACGCAGTATTTT	CASSLSWGGQMTDTQYF
-	-	TRBV5-1	TRBJ2-7	TGCGCCAGCAGTATAGTTCCAGATACCATCTACGAGCAGTACTTC	CASSIVPDTIYEQYF
-	once	TRBV3-1/TRBV3-2	TRBJ1-2	TGTGCCAGCAGCCTTAGGAGCCTGGGCTACACCTTC	CASSLRSLGYTF
-	-	TRBV13	TRBJ2-1	TGTGCCAGCAGCCTGACAGGACTTGAGCAGTTCTTC	CASSLTGLEQFF
-	few	TRBV28	TRBJ1-6	TGTGCCAGCAGTTCCACTTTGAGGACAGATTCCTATAATTCACCCCTCCACTTT	CASSSTLRTDSYNSPLHF
TRBD1	-	TRBV18	TRBJ1-4	TGTGCCAGCTCGTCGACAGGGAGTAATGAAAAACTGTTTTTT	CASSSTGSNEKLFF
-	-	TRBV10-3	TRBJ2-2	TGTGCCATCAGTGAGTGGGCGAGGGAGCTGTTTTTT	CAISEWARELFF
-	-	TRBV5-6	TRBJ1-5	TGTGCCAGCAGCTTGGCAGGGCACTCGAACAATCAGCCCCAGCATTTT	CASSLAGHSNNQPQHF
-	few	TRBV7-2	TRBJ1-1	TGTGCCAGCAGCTTCCAGGGATACAACACTGAAGCTTTCTTT	CASSFQGYNTEAFF
TRBD1	-	TRBV5-8	TRBJ1-2	TGTGCCAGCAGCTCATCAGTCGGACAGGGGGGCTATGGCTACACCTTC	CASSSSVGQGGYGYTF
-	-	TRBV6-5	TRBJ1-6	TGTGCCAGCAGTTACGGAACACGTAGCAATTCACCCCTCCACTTT	CASSYGTRSNSPLHF
TRBD1	-	TRBV2	TRBJ1-1	TGTGCCAGCATTCTGGACAGGGGGCCGAACACTGAAGCTTTCTTT	CASILDRGPNTEAFF
-	-	TRBV5-6	TRBJ1-5	TGTGCCAGCAGCTTTGGGGGGATCAAGCCCCAGCATTTT	CASSFGGIKPQHF
TRBD1	-	TRBV5-5	TRBJ1-1	TGTGCCAGCAGCTTGGCCCTCGACAGGGTGCACACTGAAGCTTTCTTT	CASSLALDRVHTEAFF
-	-	TRBV6-5	TRBJ2-2	TGTGCCACCGGAGTTACGGGAAAGTCCGGGGAGCTGTTTTTT	CATGVTGKSGELFF
-	-	TRBV18	TRBJ1-2	TGTGCCAGCTCACCAATAAGGGGCGGCTACACCTTC	CASSPIRGGYTF
-	-	TRBV19	TRBJ1-6	TGTGCCAGTAGTATGGTAGCGTTTTCGTGGAATTCACCCCTCCACTTT	CASSMVAFSWNSPLHF
-	-	TRBV4-3	TRBJ1-1	TGCGCCAGCAGGACGGGCTTGAACACTGAAGCTTTCTTT	CASRTGLNTEAFF
TRBD2	-	TRBV19	TRBJ2-1	TGTGCCAGTAGTAGGTACGGACTAGCGGGGGGCGCCCCCTACAATGAGCAGTTCTTC	CASSRYGLAGGAPYNEQFF
TRBD1	-	TRBV19	TRBJ2-3	TGTGCCAGTACTCGGACAGGGGGGGTTTCAGATACGCAGTATTTT	CASTRTGGVSDTQYF
-	-	TRBV29-1	TRBJ1-1	TGCAGCGCCTTAGCGGCCCAGGGGACTGAAGCTTTCTTT	CSALAAQGTEAFF
TRBD2	-	TRBV7-9	TRBJ2-5	TGTGCCAGCAGCCTGACTAGCTGGGAGACCCAGTACTTC	CASSLTSWETQYF
TRBD1	-	TRBV11-2	TRBJ1-1	TGTGCCAGCAGCTCAGGGGGTACTGAAGCTTTCTTT	CASSSGGTEAFF
-	-	TRBV19	TRBJ1-5	TGTGCCAGTAGTATAGGGGGGGGCAGGGGCAATCAGCCCCAGCATTTT	CASSIGGGRGNQPQHF
TRBD1	-	TRBV18	TRBJ2-5	TGTGCCAGCCAGAGGTCAGGGGGCCCAGAGACCCAGTACTTC	CASQRSGGPETQYF
TRBD2	-	TRBV4-2	TRBJ2-1	TGTGCCAGCAGCCAAAGAGCGGGGAGTCTATTGAATGAGCAGTTCTTC	CASSQRAGSLLNEQFF
TRBD1	-	TRBV5-1	TRBJ1-6	TGCGCCAGCGCATACACGGGACAGGGTAATTCACCCCTCCACTTT	CASAYTGQGNSPLHF
-	few	TRBV7-2	TRBJ2-1	TGTGCCAGCAGCTTAGTGGGGGCGCTCAATGAGCAGTTCTTC	CASSLVGALNEQFF
-	once	TRBV5-6	TRBJ1-1	TGTGCCAGCAGCTTTCGGGGAAACACTGAAGCTTTCTTT	CASSFRGNTEAFF
-	-	TRBV4-2	TRBJ1-1	TGTGCCAGCAGCCTACAACTCGGGAACACTGAAGCTTTCTTT	CASSLQLGNTEAFF
-	-	TRBV19	TRBJ1-5	TGTGCCAGTAGTATACAAGTAAACCAGCCCCAGCATTTT	CASSIQVNQPQHF
TRBD2	-	TRBV7-9	TRBJ2-3	TGTGCCAGCAGTCAAAAACTAGCGGGGCCCACAGATACGCAGTATTTT	CASSQKLAGPTDTQYF
-	-	TRBV5-1	TRBJ2-7	TGCGCCAGCAGCCCCCACCGGACGTTTGGCGAGCAGTACTTC	CASSPHRTFGEQYF
-	-	TRBV6-5	TRBJ2-1	TGTGCCAGCAGTTACTCCCGGGGGATGAGCAATGAGCAGTTCTTC	CASSYSRGMSNEQFF